This T cell receptor (beta chain) was captured by sequencing in a study of cytomegalovirus exposure and HLA in healthy donors. The PCR was carried out with 60 Vbeta primers and 13 Jbeta primers. Method: immunoSEQ multiplex PCR; TCRdb's copy keeps in-frame clones and lacks some. The data show 100,000 to 150,000 clones, 76% seen once. In the case of this clone: Its antigen is as yet unknown.

The CDR3 has 14 amino acids. V was shortened by 3 bases and J by 7 bases, with 16 bases between the two germline ends. In germline, CDR1 is SGHRS, CDR2 YFSETQ. Study-wide findings and caveats: As confirmed in vitro, a few CMV-associated chains were specific for CMV antigens. In a later analysis, HLA-C alleles had the fewest associated TCRs, DRB1 alleles the most.

This TCR came from a man between 50 and 59 years old in good health and CMV-seronegative. Sequenced: PBMCs. The V call is TRBV5-1, the J call TRBJ2-5; no clear D. This chain's CDR3 is CASSSNTGDVTQYF. In DNA, the CDR3 is TGCGCCAGCAGCTCTAACACGGGTGATGTGACCCAGTACTTC.